The 9 T cell receptor beta chains listed next were all sequenced from one sample in a study of T-cell memory formation after mild COVID-19. TCRdb fed the 5' RACE reads into MiXCR, producing one record per CDR3 protein. This sample yields about 200,000 distinct CDR3 sequences, of which around 20% are seen a single time; roughly 2.3% belongs to the top ten. The sample was PBMCs or a T cell subset sorted from them (not recorded which). The source of these receptors is an adult woman who had mild COVID-19 (a few samples of this study predate the infection). Cell type and time point are not known.

This chain links TRBV7-9 with TRBJ2-1; D tentatively reads TRBD1 or TRBD2 (6 bases each). The CDR3 has 15 amino acids. CDR1 is SEHNR, CDR2 FQNEAQ, per germline (reference sequence). V was trimmed by 4 bases and J by 6 bases, leaving 16 bases between them. CDR3 bases: TGTGCCAGCAGCTCGGGGGCCATGGTCGGCAATGAGCAGTTCTTC. Translation gives CASSSGAMVGNEQFF.

This clonotype occurred a few times. V gene TRBV12-3 or TRBV12-4 combines with J gene TRBJ1-2; maybe TRBD1 (5 bases). This CDR3 region has 15 residues. V was trimmed by 6 bases and J by 7 bases, leaving 21 bases between them. CDR3 in DNA: TGTGCCAGCAGCCGGCTGGGGGGTGGCTCCTTTGGCTACACCTTC. Its translation is CASSRLGGGSFGYTF.

This clonotype was recorded at least ten times. The chain uses TRBV7-2 and TRBJ2-3, with a tentative D call TRBD2 (7 bases). The V gene lost 2 bases and the J gene lost 1 base, with 16 bases spanning the gap. Germline values: CDR1 SGHTA, CDR2 FQGNSA. CDR3 size: 17 residues. This chain's CDR3 is CASSLRGGGAGTDTQYF. CDR3 nucleotide sequence: TGTGCCAGCAGCTTAAGGGGGGGCGGGGCTGGCACAGATACGCAGTATTTT.

This clonotype showed up just a few times. V is TRBV5-1 and J is TRBJ1-1, with TRBD1 as a possible D gene (6 bases). Trimming removed 5 bases from V and 0 bases from J, with 14 bases in between. In germline, CDR1 is SGHRS, CDR2 YFSETQ. The CDR3 extends over 15 amino acids. The DNA of the CDR3 is TGCGCCAGCAGACTGATACAGGGCATGAACACTGAAGCTTTCTTT. This encodes CASRLIQGMNTEAFF.

This clonotype turned up a few times. The V gene is TRBV29-1, the J gene TRBJ2-3; 7 bases fit TRBD2. CDR1 and CDR2 from the germline V gene are SQVTM and ANQGSEA. V shed 7 bases and J 0 bases; nucleotides not matched to a gene: 4. The CDR3 length is 13 residues. DNA of the CDR3: TGCAGCGCTGGGGGGGTTAGCACAGATACGCAGTATTTT. It is translated as CSAGGVSTDTQYF.

This clonotype was detected only a few times. The V and J genes are TRBV5-1 and TRBJ2-3; tentatively, D is TRBD1 (5 bases). The CDR3 runs to 16 residues. CDR1 and CDR2 (germline): SGHRS, YFSETQ. Trimming stripped 1 base from V and 0 bases from J, with 12 bases between. This CDR3 reads CASSLLQGRSTDTQYF. CDR3 DNA sequence: TGCGCCAGCAGCTTGCTGCAGGGAAGGAGCACAGATACGCAGTATTTT.

CDR3 DNA sequence: TGCGCCAGCAGCTTAGCACAGGGGCGAGGACACGAGCAGTACTTC. Translation: CASSLAQGRGHEQYF. The gene calls are TRBV5-1 and TRBJ2-7, with 7 bases matching TRBD1. The CDR3 totals 15 residues. Germline trimming cut 2 bases from V and 5 bases from J; bases unmatched to any gene: 10. Germline V gene lookup returns CDR1 SGHRS and CDR2 YFSETQ.

This clonotype showed up just once. The V call is TRBV18, the J call TRBJ2-1; 12 nucleotides match TRBD2. V lost 4 bases to trimming and J lost 0 bases; unmatched junction nucleotides: 10. This CDR3 is 19 amino acids long. Per germline, CDR1 KGHSH and CDR2 LQKENI. The CDR3 bases are TGTGCCAGCTCACTACTCACTAGCGGGGGGCCCAGCTCCTACAATGAGCAGTTCTTC. Encoded protein: CASSLLTSGGPSSYNEQFF.

This clonotype was seen ten or more times. J is TRBJ1-6 and V is TRBV4-1, with D possibly TRBD1 on 6 matching bases. The V and J ends lost 1 base and 6 bases respectively, with 7 bases between them. CDR1 and CDR2 (germline): MGHRA, YSYEKL. The CDR3 is made up of 14 amino acids. The CDR3 DNA reads as TGCGCCAGCAGCCAAGGGACAGTTAATTCACCCCTCCACTTT. Translating it yields CASSQGTVNSPLHF.